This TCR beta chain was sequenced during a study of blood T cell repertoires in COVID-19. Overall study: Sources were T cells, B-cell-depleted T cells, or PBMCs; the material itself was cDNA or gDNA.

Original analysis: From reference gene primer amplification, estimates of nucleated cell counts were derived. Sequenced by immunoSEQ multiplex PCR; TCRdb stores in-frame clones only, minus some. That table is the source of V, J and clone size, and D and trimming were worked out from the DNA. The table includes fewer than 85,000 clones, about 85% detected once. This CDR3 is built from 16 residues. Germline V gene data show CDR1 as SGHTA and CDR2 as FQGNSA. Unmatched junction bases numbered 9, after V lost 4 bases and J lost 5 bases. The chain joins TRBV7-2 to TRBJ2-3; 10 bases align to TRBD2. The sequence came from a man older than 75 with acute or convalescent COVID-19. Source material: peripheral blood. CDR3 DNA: TGTGCCAGCAGCTACAGCCTCTCTAGCGGGGGAGATACGCAGTATTTT. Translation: CASSYSLSSGGDTQYF.